This T cell receptor beta chain originates from a study of cytomegalovirus exposure and HLA in healthy donors. The study ran its PCR with 60 Vbeta and 13 Jbeta primers. Method: immunoSEQ multiplex PCR; TCRdb's copy keeps in-frame clones and lacks some. The data show under 150,000 clones, over 8% seen once. About this clone itself: Antigen: not known.

CDR1 SEHNR and CDR2 FQNEAQ come from the germline V gene (reference sequence). The CDR3 is 16 amino acids. Germline trimming cut 1 base from V and 7 bases from J; bases unmatched to any gene: 7. The study's findings and limits: Excluded: some indistinguishable V segments such as TRBV6-2 and TRBV6-3. HLA alleles were associated with 15,000 to 20,000 TCR beta sequences in a later analysis at 0.05 false discovery rate. A later analysis found that most CMV-associated TCR beta chains appeared HLA-restricted.

V and J are TRBV7-9 and TRBJ1-4; 9 nucleotides align to TRBD1. The receptor comes from a male donor in good health and CMV-seronegative. The sample comprised PBMCs. As DNA, the CDR3 is TGTGCCAGCAGCTTAGTTGCGGGACAGGGCAGTGAAAAACTGTTTTTT. Protein product: CASSLVAGQGSEKLFF. The variable domain in full, with the rest retrieved from reference TRBV7-9 and TRBJ1-4, is DTGVSQNPRHKITKRGQNVTFRCDPISEHNRLYWYRQTLGQGPEFLTYFQNEAQLEKSRLLSDRFSAERPKGSFSTLEIQRTEQGDSAMYLCASSLVAGQGSEKLFFGSGTQLSVL.